These 20 T cell receptor beta chains were all obtained from the same sample, sequenced in a study of T cell responses to AZD1222 COVID-19 vaccine. Sequenced by immunoSEQ multiplex PCR; TCRdb stores in-frame clones only, minus some. The sample records about 86,000 clones, around 73% being singletons. Sequencing was performed on peripheral blood, taken on day 0 of AZD1222 vaccination. All receptors come from an adult in good health.

J is TRBJ2-5 and V is TRBV9, with no clear D. V lost 3 bases, J lost 5 bases, and 8 bases lay in between. CDR3 size: 12 residues. The germline CDR1 and CDR2 sequences are SGDLS and YYNGEE. CDR3 sequence: CASSEFMETQYF. CDR3 DNA: TGTGCCAGCAGCGAATTTATGGAGACCCAGTACTTC. Filled out from reference TRBV9 and TRBJ2-5, the complete variable domain reads DSGVTQTPKHLITATGQRVTLRCSPRSGDLSVYWYQQSLDQGLQFLIQYYNGEERAKGNILERFSAQQFPDLHSELNLSSLELGDSALYFCASSEFMETQYFGPGTRLLVL.

V usage is TRBV7-7 and J usage is TRBJ2-2, with 10 bases aligning to TRBD1. The CDR3 is 13 amino acids. V dropped 11 bases and J dropped 3; count of bases not matched to a gene: 3. Germline assignment: CDR1 SSHAT and CDR2 FNYEAQ (reference sequence). Here the CDR3 DNA reads TGTGCCGGCGGGACAGGGGACACCGGGGAGCTGTTTTTT. This encodes CAGGTGDTGELFF.

This chain uses TRBV7-8 with TRBJ1-5; D is perhaps TRBD1 (6 bases). V was clipped by 5 bases and J by 2 bases, with 16 bases between them. The CDR3 sequence is 16 residues long. Germline V CDR1 and CDR2: SGHVS, FQNEAQ. The DNA for the CDR3 is TGTGCCAGCAGCCCCGGGGGCCCCGGCGGCAATCAGCCCCAGCATTTT. Amino acids: CASSPGGPGGNQPQHF.

This chain joins TRBV29-1 and TRBJ2-3, with D tentatively TRBD2 (5 bases). Germline assignment: CDR1 SQVTM and CDR2 ANQGSEA. This CDR3 has 16 amino acids. Deletions cut 1 base from V and 1 base from J, with 15 bases between. CDR3 region: CSVEGGVPLGTDTQYF. The CDR3 DNA reads TGCAGCGTTGAAGGGGGAGTCCCCCTCGGCACAGATACGCAGTATTTT.

The chain uses TRBV19 and TRBJ1-2, with D tentatively TRBD1 (5 bases). CDR3 length: 13 residues. V lost 3 bases and J lost 8, with 13 bases in between. Germline CDR1 reads LNHDA; CDR2 reads SQIVND (reference sequence). This chain's CDR3 is CASSMGDSPGYTF. CDR3 bases: TGTGCCAGTAGTATGGGCGACAGTCCAGGCTACACCTTC. Supplemented by reference TRBV19 and TRBJ1-2, the full variable domain reads DGGITQSPKYLFRKEGQNVTLSCEQNLNHDAMYWYRQDPGQGLRLIYYSQIVNDFQKGDIAEGYSVSREKKESFPLTVTSAQKNPTAFYLCASSMGDSPGYTFGSGTRLTVV.

This clone was observed a handful of times. CDR3 DNA sequence: TGTGCCAGCTCAGCTAGCGGGAGGGAGCCCTACGAGCAGTACTTC. Encoded protein: CASSASGREPYEQYF. This rearrangement joins TRBV18 to TRBJ2-7, with TRBD2 matching over 12 bases. J was trimmed by 2 bases and V by 5 bases; bases with no gene match: 4. CDR1 is KGHSH, CDR2 LQKENI, per germline. The CDR3 spans 15 residues.

The rearrangement joins TRBV13 to TRBJ2-2; either TRBD1 or TRBD2 may fit D (6 bases each). CDR1 is PRHDT and CDR2 is FYEKMQ in the germline V gene (reference sequence). Trimming left V 5 bases short and J 4 bases short, with 14 bases between. The CDR3 has 15 amino acids. The CDR3: CASSGGWGGTGELFF. In DNA form, the CDR3 reads TGTGCCAGCAGCGGGGGCTGGGGAGGCACCGGGGAGCTGTTTTTT.

As regards this clone: The sample contains more than one DNA sequence encoding this CDR3. The chain recombines TRBV10-1 with TRBJ2-2, with D maybe TRBD1 (5 bases). The germline V and J ends were trimmed by 5 bases and 1 base, with 8 bases remaining between them. Per the germline V gene, CDR1 is WNHNN and CDR2 is SYGVQD (reference sequence). The CDR3 is 14 residues long. This CDR3 is CASSSTGNTGELFF. For the CDR3, the DNA is TGCGCCAGCAGTAGCACAGGGAACACCGGGGAGCTGTTTTTT.

The V and J genes are TRBV18 and TRBJ2-7, with TRBD2 identical over 11 bases. With V trimmed by 3 bases and J by 3 bases, 4 bases remained unmatched. The germline V gene encodes CDR1 KGHSH and CDR2 LQKENI. The CDR3 spans 15 residues. The chain's CDR3 is CASSPTGTSGYEQYF. CDR3 bases: TGTGCCAGCTCACCTACCGGGACTAGCGGCTACGAGCAGTACTTC.

This clone was counted a single time. The chain links TRBV6-5 to TRBJ2-7; 8 bases map to TRBD2. The germline V gene encodes CDR1 MNHEY and CDR2 SVGAGI. V lost 4 bases to trimming and J lost 2 bases; unmatched junction nucleotides: 7. This CDR3 has 15 residues. CDR3 amino acids: CASSSPSAGAYEQYF. The CDR3 region has the DNA TGTGCCAGCAGTTCCCCCTCAGCGGGAGCCTACGAGCAGTACTTC.

The genes are TRBV21-1 and TRBJ2-1; the table gives TRBD2 as D, unverified against the DNA. TRBV21-1 is a listed pseudogene. The CDR3 covers 23 residues. The CDR3 coding sequence is TGTGCCAGCAGCAAAGTAAGGGTCAGCTTTGGCGGGAGGTCAGGGCGAACCCGCAATGAGCAGTTCTTC. This encodes CASSKVRVSFGGRSGRTRNEQFF.

The V call is TRBV29-1, the J call TRBJ2-7; D tentatively fits TRBD1 or TRBD2 (5 bases each). The CDR3 is 13 amino acids. The germline gives CDR1 SQVTM, CDR2 ANQGSEA. Between the trimmed V and J ends, which lost 6 bases and 6 bases, there was a span of 18 bases. CDR3 residues: CSVWDGSSSEQYF. The CDR3 DNA is TGCAGCGTCTGGGACGGCAGCTCATCCGAGCAGTACTTC.

The rearrangement uses TRBV5-1 and TRBJ1-1; D is uncertain. CDR1 and CDR2 from the germline V gene are SGHRS and YFSETQ. Between the trimmed V and J ends, which lost 3 bases and 1 base, there was a span of 7 bases. The CDR3 length is 13 residues. The chain's CDR3 is CASSSGRNTEAFF. The CDR3 nucleotides are TGCGCCAGCAGCTCAGGACGGAACACTGAAGCTTTCTTT.

V is TRBV10-2 and J is TRBJ1-2, with 8 nucleotides matching TRBD1. The CDR3 contains 16 residues. Germline CDR1 is WSHSY and CDR2 is SAAADI. Trimming at V came to 2 bases and at J to 8 bases, leaving 13 bases not matched to a gene. As DNA, the CDR3 is TGCGCCAGCAGTGAGAGCAGGGGGCGGGCGATTAGGGGCTACACCTTC. This encodes CASSESRGRAIRGYTF.

The rearrangement uses TRBV30 and TRBJ2-3; D possibly corresponds to TRBD1 (6 bases). In germline, CDR1 is GTSNPN, CDR2 SVGIG (reference sequence). The CDR3 totals 13 residues. Trimming removed 2 bases at V and 7 bases at J, with 13 bases between. The CDR3 DNA sequence: TGTGCCTGGAGTAATGGGGGCGGCAATACGCAGTATTTT. As protein: CAWSNGGGNTQYF.

This clone was seen only a few times. The chain employs TRBV19 and TRBJ2-7; D unresolved. The CDR3 spans 11 residues. V lost 1 base and J 4 bases, leaving 2 bases between the germline ends. Germline CDR1 is LNHDA and CDR2 is SQIVND (reference sequence). Here the CDR3 DNA reads TGTGCCAGTAGTATAGGGTACGAGCAGTACTTC. Translating it yields CASSIGYEQYF. Complete variable domain (other parts from reference TRBV19 and TRBJ2-7): DGGITQSPKYLFRKEGQNVTLSCEQNLNHDAMYWYRQDPGQGLRLIYYSQIVNDFQKGDIAEGYSVSREKKESFPLTVTSAQKNPTAFYLCASSIGYEQYFGPGTRLTVT.

The chain recombines TRBV29-1 with TRBJ2-2, with 9 positions matching TRBD2. CDR1 and CDR2 (germline): SQVTM, ANQGSEA. J gave up 2 bases and V 5 bases, and 6 bases lay outside the gene matches. The CDR3 loop spans 15 amino acids. The CDR3 is CSVRSGSKNTGELFF. The DNA of the CDR3 is TGCAGCGTTCGTAGCGGGAGTAAAAACACCGGGGAGCTGTTTTTT.

This clone was seen only a few times. V and J are TRBV11-2 and TRBJ1-6, with 11 bases identical to TRBD1. The CDR3 has 16 amino acids. Unmatched junction bases numbered 8, after V lost 5 bases and J lost 8 bases. The germline CDR1 and CDR2 sequences are SGHAT and FQNNGV. CDR3 protein: CASSRTGGGPDSPLHF. The CDR3 DNA follows: TGTGCCAGCAGCCGGACAGGGGGCGGTCCGGATTCACCCCTCCACTTT.

About this clone: This sample includes further DNA sequences coding for the same CDR3. The chain couples TRBV27 to TRBJ1-2; D uncertain. The germline V gene encodes CDR1 MNHEY and CDR2 SMNVEV (reference sequence). The CDR3 runs to 13 residues. V lost 0 bases, J lost 2 bases, and 4 bases lay in between. This chain's CDR3 is CASSLSGNYGYTF. Here the CDR3 DNA reads TGTGCCAGCAGTTTATCAGGGAACTATGGCTACACCTTC.

The chain combines TRBV3-1 (or the pseudogene TRBV3-2) with TRBJ2-1; TRBD2 agrees at 9 bases. CDR3 length: 14 residues. The V gene end was trimmed by 7 bases and the J gene end by 8 bases; junction bases not matched to a gene: 9. Looked up from germline, CDR1 is LGHDT and CDR2 is YNNKEL (reference sequence). The CDR3, as DNA: TGTGCCAGCACCTCGGGACTAGCAATAGATGAGCAGTTCTTC. This encodes CASTSGLAIDEQFF.